Following are 18 T cell receptor beta chains from one sample sequenced in a study of blood T cell repertoires in COVID-19. The assay was immunoSEQ multiplex PCR, and TCRdb's table has in-frame clones only and misses some. This table holds about 75,000 clones, 80% to 90% found once. Sequencing used peripheral blood. All receptors derive from a woman aged 50 to 60 with acute or convalescent COVID-19.

CDR3 residues: CASSPRRASGGRETQYF. The CDR3 DNA sequence: TGTGCCAGCAGCCCCCGAAGGGCTAGCGGGGGTAGGGAGACCCAGTACTTC. This chain joins TRBV7-6 and TRBJ2-5; 10 bases are shared with TRBD2. The CDR3 is made up of 17 amino acids. J lost 5 bases, V lost 5 bases, and 14 bases had no gene match. Germline CDR1 reads SGHVS; CDR2 reads FNYEAQ. Full variable domain (missing parts from reference TRBV7-6 and TRBJ2-5): GAGVSQSPRYKVTKRGQDVALRCDPISGHVSLYWYRQALGQGPEFLTYFNYEAQQDKSGLPNDRFSAERPEGSISTLTIQRTEQRDSAMYRCASSPRRASGGRETQYFGPGTRLLVL.

The rearrangement links TRBV5-5 to TRBJ2-3; TRBD2 agrees at 7 bases. CDR1 is SGHKS and CDR2 is YYEKEE in the germline V gene (reference sequence). V lost 3 bases to trimming and J lost 9 bases; unmatched junction nucleotides: 4. The CDR3 spans 12 residues. The CDR3 coding sequence is TGTGCCAGCAGCTGGGAGGGGTTGACGCAGTATTTT. This gives the protein CASSWEGLTQYF.

The V and J genes are TRBV5-6 and TRBJ1-1, with 8 nucleotides matching TRBD1. Germline V CDR1 and CDR2: SGHDT, YYEEEE. The CDR3 consists of 13 residues. V lost 5 bases and J lost 4; bases outside the gene matches: 4. The DNA for the CDR3 is TGTGCCAGCAGGCCCACAGGGGGCACTGAAGCTTTCTTT. Amino acid sequence: CASRPTGGTEAFF.

The sample holds a few counts of this clone. The chain joins TRBV5-1 to TRBJ1-3, with TRBD1 matching over 7 bases. CDR1 is SGHRS and CDR2 is YFSETQ in the germline V gene. V trimming: 1 base; J trimming: 2 bases; junction bases outside the gene matches: 3. The CDR3 runs 15 residues. In nucleotides, the CDR3 is TGCGCCAGCAGCTTGTCGGACAGGCCTGGAAACACCATATATTTT. This codes for CASSLSDRPGNTIYF. Complete variable domain (other parts from reference TRBV5-1 and TRBJ1-3): KAGVTQTPRYLIKTRGQQVTLSCSPISGHRSVSWYQQTPGQGLQFLFEYFSETQRNKGNFPGRFSGRQFSNSRSEMNVSTLELGDSALYLCASSLSDRPGNTIYFGEGSWLTVV.

The rearrangement uses TRBV3-1 (or the pseudogene TRBV3-2) and TRBJ2-7, with D maybe TRBD2 (6 bases). V dropped 0 bases and J dropped 7 bases, with 10 bases sitting between them. The CDR3 is 13 amino acids. Germline values: CDR1 LGHDT, CDR2 YNNKEL (reference sequence). DNA of the CDR3: TGTGCCAGCAGCCAAGAAGGGAGGCGGGAGCAGTACTTC. Its protein product is CASSQEGRREQYF.

This chain connects TRBV19 to TRBJ1-2; D not resolved. This CDR3 comprises 12 residues. Germline V gene lookup returns CDR1 LNHDA and CDR2 SQIVND (reference sequence). V was cut by 7 bases and J by 5 bases, with 11 bases left in between. CDR3: CASTTRGYGYTF. As DNA, the CDR3 is TGTGCCAGTACCACCCGGGGATATGGCTACACCTTC. The entire variable domain, with the rest obtained from reference TRBV19 and TRBJ1-2, is as follows: DGGITQSPKYLFRKEGQNVTLSCEQNLNHDAMYWYRQDPGQGLRLIYYSQIVNDFQKGDIAEGYSVSREKKESFPLTVTSAQKNPTAFYLCASTTRGYGYTFGSGTRLTVV.

This chain uses TRBV4-1 with TRBJ2-1; TRBD2 matches 7 bases. Germline-derived CDR1 and CDR2 are MGHRA and YSYEKL. The CDR3 extends over 12 amino acids. The ends lost 1 base at V and 12 bases at J; junction bases unmatched: 3. The CDR3 region has the DNA TGCGCCAGCAGCCAAGGTCCGGGGGGGCAGTTCTTC. Translated, it gives CASSQGPGGQFF.

In DNA, the CDR3 is TGTGCCAGCTCACCGACAGGGATTAATTCACCCCTCCACTTT. It codes for CASSPTGINSPLHF. The rearrangement joins TRBV18 to TRBJ1-6; 7 positions agree with TRBD1. This CDR3 has 14 residues. The V gene's germline CDR1 is KGHSH and CDR2 LQKENI. The J segment lost 6 bases and the V segment lost 3 bases, leaving 2 bases of the junction unmatched.

This chain links TRBV9 with TRBJ2-3; D gene unclear. The CDR3 runs to 13 residues. The germline V gene encodes CDR1 SGDLS and CDR2 YYNGEE. Between the trimmed V and J ends, which lost 2 bases and 0 bases, there was a span of 4 bases. The CDR3 is CASSVRSTDTQYF. Written as DNA, the CDR3 is TGTGCCAGCAGCGTGCGGAGCACAGATACGCAGTATTTT. The complete variable domain, with remaining parts taken from reference TRBV9 and TRBJ2-3, reads DSGVTQTPKHLITATGQRVTLRCSPRSGDLSVYWYQQSLDQGLQFLIQYYNGEERAKGNILERFSAQQFPDLHSELNLSSLELGDSALYFCASSVRSTDTQYFGPGTRLTVL.

This chain connects TRBV18 to TRBJ1-1; D ambiguous. CDR1 is KGHSH, CDR2 LQKENI, per germline. The CDR3 runs 13 residues. V lost 3 bases to trimming and J lost 0 bases, with 5 bases between them. The CDR3 is CASSPIMNTEAFF. In nucleotides, the CDR3 is TGTGCCAGCTCACCCATCATGAACACTGAAGCTTTCTTT.

The chain has TRBV7-9 and TRBJ1-1; no clear D gene. CDR3 length: 15 amino acids. The germline CDR1 and CDR2 sequences are SEHNR and FQNEAQ (reference sequence). The ends were cut back, 0 bases at V and 9 bases at J, with 17 bases in the middle. DNA for the CDR3: TGTGCCAGCAGCTTAGCTAGTGAGGGAAGTCGAAAAGCTTTCTTT. As protein: CASSLASEGSRKAFF.

V usage is TRBV9 and J usage is TRBJ1-2; D is unclear. The CDR3 runs to 16 residues. Germline V gene lookup returns CDR1 SGDLS and CDR2 YYNGEE. Trimming stripped 0 bases from V and 3 bases from J, with 15 bases between. The CDR3 DNA follows: TGTGCCAGCAGCGTAGCTTCGGCAGGCAGTCACTATGGCTACACCTTC. Its translation is CASSVASAGSHYGYTF. Looking up the rest from reference TRBV9 and TRBJ1-2 gives the full variable domain: DSGVTQTPKHLITATGQRVTLRCSPRSGDLSVYWYQQSLDQGLQFLIQYYNGEERAKGNILERFSAQQFPDLHSELNLSSLELGDSALYFCASSVASAGSHYGYTFGSGTRLTVV.

This clone has only one observation. The V call is TRBV3-1 (or the pseudogene TRBV3-2), the J call TRBJ1-3; a weak D match, TRBD1 (5 bases). Germline V gene data show CDR1 as LGHDT and CDR2 as YNNKEL (reference sequence). The V and J ends lost 6 bases and 7 bases respectively, with 10 bases between them. CDR3 length: 12 amino acids. The CDR3 loop reads CASSNSGNTIYF. The CDR3 bases are TGTGCCAGCAGTAACTCAGGGAACACCATATATTTT.

The rearrangement uses TRBV7-3 and TRBJ2-2; D may be TRBD2 (7 bases). From germline, CDR1 is SGHTA and CDR2 FQGTGA. The CDR3 runs to 17 residues. V lost 0 bases to trimming and J lost 4 bases, with 15 bases between them. CDR3 loop: CASSLTFGGLFTGELFF. The DNA of the CDR3 is TGTGCCAGCAGCTTAACGTTCGGGGGGCTCTTCACCGGGGAGCTGTTTTTT.

The chain is built from TRBV19 and TRBJ1-4, with TRBD1 matching over 7 bases. This CDR3 comprises 14 residues. CDR1 is LNHDA, CDR2 SQIVND, per germline (reference sequence). V lost 4 bases and J lost 7; bases outside the gene matches: 6. CDR3 DNA sequence: TGTGCCAGTAGTACCGCAGGGGGGCTTGAAAAACTGTTTTTT. Amino acid sequence: CASSTAGGLEKLFF.

In this sample, this clone turned up once. This chain connects TRBV2 to TRBJ1-2; the D is unclear. This CDR3 region has 12 residues. V was trimmed by 8 bases and J by 9 bases, leaving 16 bases between them. Germline V gives CDR1 SNHLY, CDR2 FYNNEI. The CDR3, as DNA: TGTGCCAGCGCCGGGAGGGTGGAGCGCTACACCTTC. Residues: CASAGRVERYTF.

J is TRBJ2-1 and V is TRBV6-2 or TRBV6-3, with D maybe TRBD2 (5 bases). Germline CDR1 MNHEY, CDR2 SVGEGT. The V gene lost 0 bases and the J gene lost 2 bases, with 11 bases spanning the gap. This CDR3 is 16 amino acids long. The CDR3 sequence is CASSYSSGVPYNEQFF. CDR3 coding DNA: TGTGCCAGCAGTTACTCGTCCGGGGTCCCCTACAATGAGCAGTTCTTC.

The chain carries TRBV2 and TRBJ2-3; 10 positions agree with TRBD2. From germline, CDR1 is SNHLY and CDR2 FYNNEI. After removal of 6 bases from V and 1 base from J, the junction contained 4 bases not matched to a gene. There are 15 residues in the CDR3. The CDR3 spells CASRGTSGGTDTQYF. DNA of the CDR3: TGTGCCAGCAGGGGCACTAGCGGGGGCACAGATACGCAGTATTTT.